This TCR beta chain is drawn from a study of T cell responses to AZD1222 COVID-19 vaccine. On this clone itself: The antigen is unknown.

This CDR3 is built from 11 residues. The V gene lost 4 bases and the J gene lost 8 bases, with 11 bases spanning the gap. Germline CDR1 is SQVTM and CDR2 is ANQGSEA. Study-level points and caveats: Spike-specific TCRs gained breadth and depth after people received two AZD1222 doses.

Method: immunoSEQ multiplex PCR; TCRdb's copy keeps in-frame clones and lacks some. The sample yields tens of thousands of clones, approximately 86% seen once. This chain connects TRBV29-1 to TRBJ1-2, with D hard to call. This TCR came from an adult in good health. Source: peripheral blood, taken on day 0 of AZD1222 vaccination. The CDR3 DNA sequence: TGCAGCGTTGGGGGTGACCGCGGCTACACCTTC. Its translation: CSVGGDRGYTF.